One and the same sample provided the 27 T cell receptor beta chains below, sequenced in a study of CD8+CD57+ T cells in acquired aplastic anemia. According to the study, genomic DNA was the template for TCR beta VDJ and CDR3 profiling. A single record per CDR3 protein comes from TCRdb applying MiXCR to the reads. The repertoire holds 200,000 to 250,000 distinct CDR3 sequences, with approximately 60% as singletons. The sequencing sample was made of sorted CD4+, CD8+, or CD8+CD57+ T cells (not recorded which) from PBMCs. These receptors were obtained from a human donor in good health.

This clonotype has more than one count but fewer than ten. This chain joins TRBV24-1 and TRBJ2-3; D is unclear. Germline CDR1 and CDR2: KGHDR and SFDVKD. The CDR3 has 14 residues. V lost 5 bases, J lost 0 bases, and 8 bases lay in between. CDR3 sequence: CATSARFSTDTQYF. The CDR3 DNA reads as TGTGCCACCAGTGCTCGCTTTAGCACAGATACGCAGTATTTT.

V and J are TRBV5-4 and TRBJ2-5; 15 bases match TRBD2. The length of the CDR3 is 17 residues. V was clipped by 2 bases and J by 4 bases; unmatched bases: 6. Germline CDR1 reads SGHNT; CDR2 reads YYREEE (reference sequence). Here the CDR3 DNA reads TGTGCCAGCAGCTTAGGTTCGGGACTAGCGGGAGGAGAGACCCAGTACTTC. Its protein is CASSLGSGLAGGETQYF.

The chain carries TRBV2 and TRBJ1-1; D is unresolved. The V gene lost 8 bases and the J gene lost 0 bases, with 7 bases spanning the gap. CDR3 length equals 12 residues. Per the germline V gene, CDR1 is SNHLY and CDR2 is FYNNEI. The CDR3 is CASGDMNTEAFF. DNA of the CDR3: TGTGCCAGCGGCGATATGAACACTGAAGCTTTCTTT.

CDR3 region: CASSFCGFGNQPQHF. DNA of the CDR3: TGTGCCAGCAGTTTCTGTGGATTCGGCAATCAGCCCCAGCATTTT. This chain links TRBV12-3 or TRBV12-4 with TRBJ1-5, with unresolved D. Trimming took 3 bases from V and 2 from J, leaving 11 bases between them. There are 15 residues in the CDR3.

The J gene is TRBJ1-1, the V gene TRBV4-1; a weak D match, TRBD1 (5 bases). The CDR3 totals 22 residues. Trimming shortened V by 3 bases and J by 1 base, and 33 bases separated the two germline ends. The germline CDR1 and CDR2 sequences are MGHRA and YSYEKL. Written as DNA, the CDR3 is TGCGCCAGCAGCCAGGGCGGGAGCCCTTCCTACGAGCAGACAGATGCGAACACTGAAGCTTTCTTT. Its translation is CASSQGGSPSYEQTDANTEAFF.

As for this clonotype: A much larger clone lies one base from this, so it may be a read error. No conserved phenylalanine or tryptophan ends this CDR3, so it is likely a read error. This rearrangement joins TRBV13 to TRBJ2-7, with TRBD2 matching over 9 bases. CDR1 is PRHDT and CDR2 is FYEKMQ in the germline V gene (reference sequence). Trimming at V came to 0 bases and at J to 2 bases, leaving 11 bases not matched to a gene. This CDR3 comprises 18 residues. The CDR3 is CASSLGRGGAFMTYEQYS. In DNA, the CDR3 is TGTGCCAGCAGCTTAGGCCGCGGGGGGGCCTTCATGACCTACGAGCAGTACTCC.

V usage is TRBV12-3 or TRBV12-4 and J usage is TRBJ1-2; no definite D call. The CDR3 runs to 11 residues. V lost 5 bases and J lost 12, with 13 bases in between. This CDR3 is CASSTGLDDTF. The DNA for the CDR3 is TGTGCCAGCAGTACCGGACTAGACGACACCTTC.

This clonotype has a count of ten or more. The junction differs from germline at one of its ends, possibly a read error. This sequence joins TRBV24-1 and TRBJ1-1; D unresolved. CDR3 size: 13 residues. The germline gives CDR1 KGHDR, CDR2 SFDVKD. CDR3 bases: TGTGCCACCAGTGATTCGATGAACACTGGAGCTTTCTTT. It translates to CATSDSMNTGAFF.

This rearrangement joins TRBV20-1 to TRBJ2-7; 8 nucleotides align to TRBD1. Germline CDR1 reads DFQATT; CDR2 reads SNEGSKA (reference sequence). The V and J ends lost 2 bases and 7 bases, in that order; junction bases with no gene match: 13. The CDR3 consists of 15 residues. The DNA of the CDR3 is TGCAGTGCTAGAAGTTGGACAGGGTCCTGCAATGAGCAGTACTTC. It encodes CSARSWTGSCNEQYF.

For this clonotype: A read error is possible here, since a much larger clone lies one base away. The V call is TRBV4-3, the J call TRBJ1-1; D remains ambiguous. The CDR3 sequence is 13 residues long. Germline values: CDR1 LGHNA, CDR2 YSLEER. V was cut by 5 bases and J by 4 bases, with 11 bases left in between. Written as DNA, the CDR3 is TGCGCCAGCAGCGCTGTGGATGGCACTGAAGCTTTCTTT. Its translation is CASSAVDGTEAFF.

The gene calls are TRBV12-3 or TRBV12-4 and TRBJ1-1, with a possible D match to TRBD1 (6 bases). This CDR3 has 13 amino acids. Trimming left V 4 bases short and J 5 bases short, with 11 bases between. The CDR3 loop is CASSSRGETEAFF. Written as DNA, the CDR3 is TGTGCCAGCAGTTCTAGGGGGGAAACTGAAGCTTTCTTT.

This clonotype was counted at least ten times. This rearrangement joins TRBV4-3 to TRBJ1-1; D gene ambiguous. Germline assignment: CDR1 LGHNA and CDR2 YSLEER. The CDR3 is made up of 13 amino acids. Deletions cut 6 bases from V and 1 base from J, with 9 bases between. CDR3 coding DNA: TGCGCCAGCAGGTCCCGGGGGAACACTGAAGCTTTCTTT. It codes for CASRSRGNTEAFF.

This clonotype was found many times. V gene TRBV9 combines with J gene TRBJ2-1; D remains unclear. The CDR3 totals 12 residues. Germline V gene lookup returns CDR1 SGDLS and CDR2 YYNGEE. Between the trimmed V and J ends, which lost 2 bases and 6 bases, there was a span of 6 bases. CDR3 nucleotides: TGTGCCAGCAGCGTGGATGGCAATGAGCAGTTCTTC. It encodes CASSVDGNEQFF.

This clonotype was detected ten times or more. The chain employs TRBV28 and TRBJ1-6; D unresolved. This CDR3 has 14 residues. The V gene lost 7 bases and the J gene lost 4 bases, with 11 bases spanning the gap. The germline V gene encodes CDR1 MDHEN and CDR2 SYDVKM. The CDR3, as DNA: TGTGCCAGCATCCGGGAAGGGTATAATTCACCCCTCCACTTT. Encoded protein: CASIREGYNSPLHF.

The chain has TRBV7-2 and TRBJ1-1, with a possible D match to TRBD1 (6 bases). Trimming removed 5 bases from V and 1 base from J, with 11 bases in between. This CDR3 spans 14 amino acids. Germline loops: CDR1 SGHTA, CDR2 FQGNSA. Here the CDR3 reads CASSRQVGNTEAFF. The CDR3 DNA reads TGTGCCAGCAGCCGACAGGTGGGGAACACTGAAGCTTTCTTT.

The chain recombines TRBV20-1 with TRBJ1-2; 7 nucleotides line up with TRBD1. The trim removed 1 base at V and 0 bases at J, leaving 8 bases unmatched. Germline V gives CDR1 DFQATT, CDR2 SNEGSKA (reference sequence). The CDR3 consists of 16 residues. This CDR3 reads CSARGFTGDSNYGYTF. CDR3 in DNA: TGCAGTGCTAGAGGCTTCACAGGGGATTCTAACTATGGCTACACCTTC.

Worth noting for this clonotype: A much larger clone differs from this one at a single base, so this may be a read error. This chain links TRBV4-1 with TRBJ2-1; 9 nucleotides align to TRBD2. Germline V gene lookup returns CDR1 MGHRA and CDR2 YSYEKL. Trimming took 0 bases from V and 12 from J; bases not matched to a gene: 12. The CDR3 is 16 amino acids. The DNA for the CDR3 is TGCGCCAGCAGCCAAGAGAGCGGGGGGTTCCCCGGTGCGCAGTTCTTC. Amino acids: CASSQESGGFPGAQFF.

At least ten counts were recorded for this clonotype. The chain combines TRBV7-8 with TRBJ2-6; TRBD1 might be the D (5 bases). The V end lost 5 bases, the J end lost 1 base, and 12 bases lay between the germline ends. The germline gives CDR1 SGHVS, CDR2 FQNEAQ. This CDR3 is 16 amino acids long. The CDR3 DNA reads TGTGCCAGCAGCGCCTCCCAGGGTTCTGGGGCCAACGTCCTGACTTTC. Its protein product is CASSASQGSGANVLTF.

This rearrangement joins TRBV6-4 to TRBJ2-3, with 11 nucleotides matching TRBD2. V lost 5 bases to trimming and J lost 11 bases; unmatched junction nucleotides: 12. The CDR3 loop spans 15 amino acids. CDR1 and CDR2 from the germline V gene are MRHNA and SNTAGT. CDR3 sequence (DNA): TGTGCCAGCAGTTCCGGGACTAGCGGCCTCAATGAGCAGTATTTT. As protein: CASSSGTSGLNEQYF.

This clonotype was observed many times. CDR3 in DNA: TGTGCCAGCAGAAACCTAGGACACCCTGAGGATGAAAAACTGTTTTTT. Amino acids: CASRNLGHPEDEKLFF. The V and J genes are TRBV12-3 or TRBV12-4 and TRBJ1-4; D is possibly TRBD1 (5 bases). Trimming shortened V by 6 bases and J by 6 bases, and 20 bases separated the two germline ends. This CDR3 has 16 amino acids.

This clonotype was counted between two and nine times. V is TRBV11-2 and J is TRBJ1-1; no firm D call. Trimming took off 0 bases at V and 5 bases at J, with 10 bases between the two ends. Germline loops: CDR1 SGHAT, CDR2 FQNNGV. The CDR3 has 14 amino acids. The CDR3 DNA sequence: TGTGCCAGCAGCTTAGATCAGTATTGGACTGAAGCTTTCTTT. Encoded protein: CASSLDQYWTEAFF.

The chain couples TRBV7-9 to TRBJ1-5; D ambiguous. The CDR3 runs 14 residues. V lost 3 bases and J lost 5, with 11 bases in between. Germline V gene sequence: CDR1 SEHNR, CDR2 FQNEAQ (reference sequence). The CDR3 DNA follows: TGTGCCAGCAGCTTTGGAGGGATTGATCAGCCCCAGCATTTT. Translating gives CASSFGGIDQPQHF.

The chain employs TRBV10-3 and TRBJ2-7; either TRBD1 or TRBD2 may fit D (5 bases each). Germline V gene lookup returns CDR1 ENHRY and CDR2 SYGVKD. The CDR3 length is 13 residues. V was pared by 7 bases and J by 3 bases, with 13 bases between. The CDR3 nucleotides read TGTGCCATCATGAGGGACGCGAACTACGAGCAGTACTTC. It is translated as CAIMRDANYEQYF.

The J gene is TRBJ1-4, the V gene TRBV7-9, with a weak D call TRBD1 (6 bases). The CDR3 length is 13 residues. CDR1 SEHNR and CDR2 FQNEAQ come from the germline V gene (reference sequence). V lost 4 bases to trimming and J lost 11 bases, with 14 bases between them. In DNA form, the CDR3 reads TGTGCCAGCAGCTCACACAGGGCTAATAAACTGTTTTTT. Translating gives CASSSHRANKLFF.

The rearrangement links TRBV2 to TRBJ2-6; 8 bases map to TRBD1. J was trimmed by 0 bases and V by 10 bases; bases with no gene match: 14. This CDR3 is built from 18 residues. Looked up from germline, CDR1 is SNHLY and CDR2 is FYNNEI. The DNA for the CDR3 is TGTGCCACCACCTGGGGAACAGGGGGTCCCTCTGGGGCCAACGTCCTGACTTTC. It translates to CATTWGTGGPSGANVLTF. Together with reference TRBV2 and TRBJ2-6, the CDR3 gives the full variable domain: EPEVTQTPSHQVTQMGQEVILRCVPISNHLYFYWYRQILGQKVEFLVSFYNNEISEKSEIFDDQFSVERPDGSNFTLKIRSTKLEDSAMYFCATTWGTGGPSGANVLTFGAGSRLTVL.

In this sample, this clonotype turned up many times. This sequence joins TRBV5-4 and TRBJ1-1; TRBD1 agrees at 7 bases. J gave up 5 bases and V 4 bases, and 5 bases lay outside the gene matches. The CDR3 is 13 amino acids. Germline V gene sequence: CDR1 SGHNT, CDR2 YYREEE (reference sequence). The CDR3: CASSREDRTEAFF. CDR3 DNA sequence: TGTGCCAGCAGCAGAGAGGACAGGACTGAAGCTTTCTTT.

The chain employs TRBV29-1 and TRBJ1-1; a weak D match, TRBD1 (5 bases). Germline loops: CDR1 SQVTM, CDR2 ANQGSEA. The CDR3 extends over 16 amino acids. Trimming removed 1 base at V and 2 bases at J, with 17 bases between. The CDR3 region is CSVEGGRATDNTEAFF. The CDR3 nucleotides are TGCAGCGTTGAAGGCGGGCGGGCGACAGACAACACTGAAGCTTTCTTT.